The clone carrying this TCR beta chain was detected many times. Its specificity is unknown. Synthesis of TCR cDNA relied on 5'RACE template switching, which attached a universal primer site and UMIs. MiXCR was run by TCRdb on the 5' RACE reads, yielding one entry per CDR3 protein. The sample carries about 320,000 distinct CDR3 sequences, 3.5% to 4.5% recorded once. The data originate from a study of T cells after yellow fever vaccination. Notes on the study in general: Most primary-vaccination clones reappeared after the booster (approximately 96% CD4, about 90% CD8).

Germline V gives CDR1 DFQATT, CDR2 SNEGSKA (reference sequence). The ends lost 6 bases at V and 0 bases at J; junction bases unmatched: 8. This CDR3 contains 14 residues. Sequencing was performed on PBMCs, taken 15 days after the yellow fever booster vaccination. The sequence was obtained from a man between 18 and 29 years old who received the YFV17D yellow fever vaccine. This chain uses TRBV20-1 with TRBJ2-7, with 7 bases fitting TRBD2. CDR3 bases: TGCAGTGCAAGCGGGACTCACAACTCCTACGAGCAGTACGTC. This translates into CSASGTHNSYEQYV.